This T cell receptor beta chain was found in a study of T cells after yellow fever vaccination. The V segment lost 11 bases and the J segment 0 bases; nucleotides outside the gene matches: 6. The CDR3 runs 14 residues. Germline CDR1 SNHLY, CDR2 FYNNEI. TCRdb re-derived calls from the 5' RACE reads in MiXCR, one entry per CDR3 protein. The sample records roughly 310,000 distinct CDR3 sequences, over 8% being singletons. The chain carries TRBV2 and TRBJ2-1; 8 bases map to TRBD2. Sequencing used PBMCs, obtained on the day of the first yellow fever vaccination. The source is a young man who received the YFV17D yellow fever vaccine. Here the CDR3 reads CASKRGSSYNEQFF. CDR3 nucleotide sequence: TGTGCCTCCAAGCGGGGGAGCTCCTACAATGAGCAGTTCTTC.